This record covers a single TCR beta chain. Antigen specificity is unknown. Trimming left V 8 bases short and J 0 bases short, with 13 bases between. Per germline, CDR1 LNHDA and CDR2 SQIVND (reference sequence). This CDR3 contains 14 residues. The entry originates in a study of T cell responses to AZD1222 COVID-19 vaccine. Study background: Analysis merged second doses at about 4 or about 12 weeks.

Findings of the study overall: Repertoires in all cases were sampled only once the peak T cell response had passed. White British people made up most donors, females outnumbered males, and clonal diversity was possibly underestimated. Reportedly, nearly half the spike-specific TCRs target unmutated variant regions.

Data came from immunoSEQ multiplex PCR; TCRdb stores just in-frame clones and leaves some out. This repertoire shows around 150,000 clones, around 94% found once; its top ten account for roughly 1.3%. This chain uses TRBV19 with TRBJ1-1; maybe TRBD1 (5 bases). The source material was peripheral blood, sampled on day 0 of AZD1222 vaccination. This TCR came from an adult in good health. The CDR3 sequence: CASERRGLNTEAFF. The CDR3 DNA follows: TGTGCCAGTGAGAGGCGGGGGTTGAACACTGAAGCTTTCTTT.